What follows are 9 T cell receptor beta chains derived from one specimen sequenced in a study of T cells expressing NK-cell markers. TCRdb reprocessed the 5' RACE reads; each CDR3 protein has one entry and no DNA is given. The sample's table shows about 160,000 distinct CDR3 sequences. Sequencing was carried out using blood T cells: a sorted CD56 or NKG2C T cell subset, CD4+ or CD8+ T cells, or bulk PBMC T cells (not recorded which). The receptors here all came from a man aged 18-69 years in good health.

The rearrangement uses TRBV6-1 and TRBJ2-6; the TCRdb D gene call, TRBD1, has no DNA to confirm it. This CDR3 has 18 residues. Germline assignment: CDR1 MNHNS and CDR2 SASEGT. The CDR3: CASSEWDSALSGANVLTF.

V usage is TRBV2 and J usage is TRBJ2-4. CDR1 SNHLY and CDR2 FYNNEI come from the germline V gene. The CDR3 spans 13 residues. CDR3: CASSEVQMYIQYF.

The CDR3 spells CASSPFGIGYEQYF. The J gene is TRBJ2-7, the V gene TRBV7-6; TCRdb returns TRBD1, unconfirmable since there is no DNA. The CDR3 extends over 14 amino acids. Germline lookup yields CDR1 SGHVS and CDR2 FNYEAQ.

This chain uses TRBV9 with TRBJ1-4. Germline values: CDR1 SGDLS, CDR2 YYNGEE. The CDR3 extends over 12 amino acids. The CDR3 sequence is CASSVSGDRLFF.

The chain uses TRBV28 and TRBJ2-7; the D call of TRBD2 rests on TCRdb alone, since no DNA is present to check it. The CDR3 is 20 residues long. In germline, CDR1 is MDHEN, CDR2 SYDVKM. The CDR3 sequence is CASSPTYIRLAGGNSYEQYF.

The chain recombines TRBV7-9 with TRBJ1-2; TCRdb gives TRBD1 as the D gene, but with no DNA this cannot be confirmed. Germline V gives CDR1 SEHNR, CDR2 FQNEAQ (reference sequence). This CDR3 region has 13 residues. CDR3: CASSFDVREGYTF.

J is TRBJ2-5 and V is TRBV20-1; TCRdb indicates TRBD2, and absent DNA this call remains unverified. Per germline, CDR1 DFQATT and CDR2 SNEGSKA (reference sequence). The CDR3 has 16 residues. The CDR3 sequence is CSAEDSGATGGETQYF.

The V call is TRBV4-2, the J call TRBJ2-3; without DNA, the TCRdb call of TRBD2 cannot be checked. From germline, CDR1 is LGHNA and CDR2 YNFKEQ. This CDR3 has 14 amino acids. CDR3 region: CASSQVAAVDTQYF.

The rearrangement joins TRBV6-1 to TRBJ2-1; the D call from TCRdb, TRBD1, cannot be confirmed without DNA. There are 15 residues in the CDR3. Germline-derived CDR1 and CDR2 are MNHNS and SASEGT. CDR3 protein: CASSQAGQVDNEQFF.